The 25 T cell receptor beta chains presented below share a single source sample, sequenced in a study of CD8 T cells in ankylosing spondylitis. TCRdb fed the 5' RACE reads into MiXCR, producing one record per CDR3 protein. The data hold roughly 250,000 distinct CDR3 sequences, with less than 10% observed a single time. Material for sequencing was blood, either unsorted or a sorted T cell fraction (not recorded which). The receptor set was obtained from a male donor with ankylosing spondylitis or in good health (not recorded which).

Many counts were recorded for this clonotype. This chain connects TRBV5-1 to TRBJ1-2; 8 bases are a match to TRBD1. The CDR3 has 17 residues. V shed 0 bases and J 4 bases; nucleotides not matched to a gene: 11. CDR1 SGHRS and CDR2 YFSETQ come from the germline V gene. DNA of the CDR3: TGCGCCAGCAGCTTGGAGCAACCGGGACAGGCGGGCTATGGCTACACCTTC. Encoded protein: CASSLEQPGQAGYGYTF.

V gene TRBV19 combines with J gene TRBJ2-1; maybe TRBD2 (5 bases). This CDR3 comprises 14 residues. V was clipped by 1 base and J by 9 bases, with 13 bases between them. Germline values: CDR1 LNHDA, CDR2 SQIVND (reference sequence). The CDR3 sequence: CASSIGTAGGEQFF. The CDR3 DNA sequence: TGTGCCAGTAGTATAGGGACCGCGGGCGGTGAGCAGTTCTTC.

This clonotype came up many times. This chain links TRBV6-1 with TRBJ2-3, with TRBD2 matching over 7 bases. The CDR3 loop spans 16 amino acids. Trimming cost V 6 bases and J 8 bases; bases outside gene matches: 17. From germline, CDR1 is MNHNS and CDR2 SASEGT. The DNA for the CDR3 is TGTGCCAGCAGCCCCCCAAGGGCTAGCGGCGACCTTACGCAGTATTTT. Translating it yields CASSPPRASGDLTQYF.

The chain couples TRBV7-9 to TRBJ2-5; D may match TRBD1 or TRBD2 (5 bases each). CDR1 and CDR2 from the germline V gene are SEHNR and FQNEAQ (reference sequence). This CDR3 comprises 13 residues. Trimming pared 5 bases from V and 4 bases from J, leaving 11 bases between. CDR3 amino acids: CASSRGWRETQYF. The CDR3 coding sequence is TGTGCCAGCAGCCGGGGCTGGAGAGAGACCCAGTACTTC. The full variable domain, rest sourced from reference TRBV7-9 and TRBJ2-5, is DTGVSQNPRHKITKRGQNVTFRCDPISEHNRLYWYRQTLGQGPEFLTYFQNEAQLEKSRLLSDRFSAERPKGSFSTLEIQRTEQGDSAMYLCASSRGWRETQYFGPGTRLLVL.

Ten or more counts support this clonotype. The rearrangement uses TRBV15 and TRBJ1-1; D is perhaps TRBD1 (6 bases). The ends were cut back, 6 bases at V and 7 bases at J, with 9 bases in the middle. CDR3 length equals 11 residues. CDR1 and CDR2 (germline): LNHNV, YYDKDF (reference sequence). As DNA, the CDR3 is TGTGCCACCAGTACAGGGCTTGAAGCTTTCTTT. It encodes CATSTGLEAFF. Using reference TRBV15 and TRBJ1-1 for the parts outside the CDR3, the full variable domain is DAMVIQNPRYQVTQFGKPVTLSCSQTLNHNVMYWYQQKSSQAPKLLFHYYDKDFNNEADTPDNFQSRRPNTSFCFLDIRSPGLGDTAMYLCATSTGLEAFFGQGTRLTVV.

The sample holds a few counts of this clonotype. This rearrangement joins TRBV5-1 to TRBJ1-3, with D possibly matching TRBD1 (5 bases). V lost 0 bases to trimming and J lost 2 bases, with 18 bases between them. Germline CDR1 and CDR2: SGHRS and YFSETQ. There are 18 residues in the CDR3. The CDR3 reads CASSLAGGVIGAGNTIYF. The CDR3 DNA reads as TGCGCCAGCAGCTTGGCCGGAGGGGTTATTGGAGCTGGAAACACCATATATTTT.

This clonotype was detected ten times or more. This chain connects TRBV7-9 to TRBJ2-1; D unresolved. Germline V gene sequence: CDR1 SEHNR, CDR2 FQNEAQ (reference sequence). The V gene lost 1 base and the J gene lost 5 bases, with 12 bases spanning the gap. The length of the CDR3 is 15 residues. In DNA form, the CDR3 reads TGTGCCAGCAGCTTAGGGGCCAACCGGAACAATGAGCAGTTCTTC. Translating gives CASSLGANRNNEQFF. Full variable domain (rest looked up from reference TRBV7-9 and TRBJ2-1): DTGVSQNPRHKITKRGQNVTFRCDPISEHNRLYWYRQTLGQGPEFLTYFQNEAQLEKSRLLSDRFSAERPKGSFSTLEIQRTEQGDSAMYLCASSLGANRNNEQFFGPGTRLTVL.

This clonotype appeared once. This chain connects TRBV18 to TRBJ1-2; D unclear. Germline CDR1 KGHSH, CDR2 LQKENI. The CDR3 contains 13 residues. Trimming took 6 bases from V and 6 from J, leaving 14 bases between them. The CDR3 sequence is CASSPKGFHGYTF. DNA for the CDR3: TGTGCCAGCTCTCCAAAGGGTTTTCATGGCTACACCTTC.

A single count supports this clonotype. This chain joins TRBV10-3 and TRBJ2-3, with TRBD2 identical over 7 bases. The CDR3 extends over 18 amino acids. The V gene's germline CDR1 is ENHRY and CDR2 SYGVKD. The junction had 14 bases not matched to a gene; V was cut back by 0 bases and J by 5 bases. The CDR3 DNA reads TGTGCCATCAGTGAGTCAGGCTCCCTTAGCGGGTCTAAAGATACGCAGTATTTT. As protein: CAISESGSLSGSKDTQYF.

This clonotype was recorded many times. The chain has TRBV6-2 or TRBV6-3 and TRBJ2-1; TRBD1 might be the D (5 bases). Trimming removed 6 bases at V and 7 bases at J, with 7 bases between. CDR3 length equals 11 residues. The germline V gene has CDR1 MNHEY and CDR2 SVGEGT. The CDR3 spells CASRDSNEQFF. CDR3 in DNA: TGTGCCAGCAGAGACAGTAATGAGCAGTTCTTC.

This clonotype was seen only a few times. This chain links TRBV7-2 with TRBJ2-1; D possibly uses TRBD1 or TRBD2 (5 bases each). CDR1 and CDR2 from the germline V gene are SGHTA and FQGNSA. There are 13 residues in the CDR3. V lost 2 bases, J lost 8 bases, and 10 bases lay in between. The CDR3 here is CASSLLREHEQFF. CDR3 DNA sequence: TGTGCCAGCAGCTTACTCAGGGAGCATGAGCAGTTCTTC.

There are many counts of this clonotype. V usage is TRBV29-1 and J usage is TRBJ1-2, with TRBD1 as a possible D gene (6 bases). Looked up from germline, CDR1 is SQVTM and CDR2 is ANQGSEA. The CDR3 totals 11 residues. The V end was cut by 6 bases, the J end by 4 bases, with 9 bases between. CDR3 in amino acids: CSVQGFYGYTF. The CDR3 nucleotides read TGCAGCGTCCAGGGGTTCTATGGCTACACCTTC.

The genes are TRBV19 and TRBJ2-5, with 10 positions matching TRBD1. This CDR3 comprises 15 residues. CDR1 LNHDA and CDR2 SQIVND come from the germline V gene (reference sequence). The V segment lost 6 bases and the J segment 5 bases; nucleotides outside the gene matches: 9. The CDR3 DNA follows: TGTGCCAGTAGCCAGACAGGGGGCACGTCGGAGACCCAGTACTTC. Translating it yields CASSQTGGTSETQYF.

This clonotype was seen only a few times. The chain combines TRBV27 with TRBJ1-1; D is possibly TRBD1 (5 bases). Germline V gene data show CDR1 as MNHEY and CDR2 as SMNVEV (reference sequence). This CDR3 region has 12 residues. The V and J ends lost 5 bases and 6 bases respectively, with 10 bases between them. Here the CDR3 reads CASSTGAAEAFF. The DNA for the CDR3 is TGTGCCAGCAGTACTGGGGCGGCTGAAGCTTTCTTT.

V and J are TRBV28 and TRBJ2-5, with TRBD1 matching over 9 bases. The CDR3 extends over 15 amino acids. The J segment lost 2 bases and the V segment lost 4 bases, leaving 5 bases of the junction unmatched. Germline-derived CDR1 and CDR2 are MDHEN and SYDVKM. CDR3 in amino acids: CASSWGQGGQETQYF. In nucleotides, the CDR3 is TGTGCCAGCAGTTGGGGACAGGGAGGGCAAGAGACCCAGTACTTC. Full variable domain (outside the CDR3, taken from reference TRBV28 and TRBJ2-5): DVKVTQSSRYLVKRTGEKVFLECVQDMDHENMFWYRQDPGLGLRLIYFSYDVKMKEKGDIPEGYSVSREKKERFSLILESASTNQTSMYLCASSWGQGGQETQYFGPGTRLLVL.

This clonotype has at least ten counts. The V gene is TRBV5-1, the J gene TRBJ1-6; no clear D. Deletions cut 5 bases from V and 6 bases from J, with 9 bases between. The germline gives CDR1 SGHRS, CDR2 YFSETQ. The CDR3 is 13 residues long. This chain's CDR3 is CASRRGLNSPLHF. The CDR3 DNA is TGCGCCAGCAGACGGGGTCTTAATTCACCCCTCCACTTT.

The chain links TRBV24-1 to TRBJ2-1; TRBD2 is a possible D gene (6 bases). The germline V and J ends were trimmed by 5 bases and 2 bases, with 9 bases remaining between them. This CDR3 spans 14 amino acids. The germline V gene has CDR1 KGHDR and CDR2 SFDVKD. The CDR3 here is CATSATGAYNEQFF. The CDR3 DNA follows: TGTGCCACCAGTGCCACGGGGGCCTACAATGAGCAGTTCTTC.

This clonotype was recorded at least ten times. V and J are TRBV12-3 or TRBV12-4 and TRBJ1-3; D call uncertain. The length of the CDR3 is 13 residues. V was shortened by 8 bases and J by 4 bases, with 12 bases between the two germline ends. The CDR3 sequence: CASALLGGNTIYF. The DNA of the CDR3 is TGTGCCAGCGCCCTGTTGGGGGGAAACACCATATATTTT.

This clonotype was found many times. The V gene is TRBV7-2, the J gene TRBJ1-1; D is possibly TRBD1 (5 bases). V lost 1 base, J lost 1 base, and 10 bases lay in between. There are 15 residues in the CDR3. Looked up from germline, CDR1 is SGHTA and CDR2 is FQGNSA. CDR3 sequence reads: CASSLEGTANTEAFF. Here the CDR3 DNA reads TGTGCCAGCAGCTTAGAAGGGACGGCGAACACTGAAGCTTTCTTT.

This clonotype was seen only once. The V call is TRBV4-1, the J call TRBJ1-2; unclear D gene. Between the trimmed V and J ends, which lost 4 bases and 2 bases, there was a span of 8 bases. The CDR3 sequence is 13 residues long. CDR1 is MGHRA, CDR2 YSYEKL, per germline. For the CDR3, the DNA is TGCGCCAGCAGCCTGGAAGCGAACTATGGCTACACCTTC. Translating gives CASSLEANYGYTF.

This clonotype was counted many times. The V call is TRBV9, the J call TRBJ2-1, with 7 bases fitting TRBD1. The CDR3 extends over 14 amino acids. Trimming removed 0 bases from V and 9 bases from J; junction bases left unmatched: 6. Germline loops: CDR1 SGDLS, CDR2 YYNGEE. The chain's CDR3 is CASSVDSQGSEQFF. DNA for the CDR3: TGTGCCAGCAGCGTAGACTCACAGGGGAGTGAGCAGTTCTTC. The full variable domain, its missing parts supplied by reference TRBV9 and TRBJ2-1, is DSGVTQTPKHLITATGQRVTLRCSPRSGDLSVYWYQQSLDQGLQFLIQYYNGEERAKGNILERFSAQQFPDLHSELNLSSLELGDSALYFCASSVDSQGSEQFFGPGTRLTVL.

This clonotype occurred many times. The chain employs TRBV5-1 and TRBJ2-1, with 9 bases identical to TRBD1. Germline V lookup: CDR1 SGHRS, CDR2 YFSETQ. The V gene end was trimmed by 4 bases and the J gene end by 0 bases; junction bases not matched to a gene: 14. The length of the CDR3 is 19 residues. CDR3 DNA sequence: TGCGCCAGCAGCCCATGGACAGGGGACAGAGGGAGCTCCTACAATGAGCAGTTCTTC. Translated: CASSPWTGDRGSSYNEQFF.

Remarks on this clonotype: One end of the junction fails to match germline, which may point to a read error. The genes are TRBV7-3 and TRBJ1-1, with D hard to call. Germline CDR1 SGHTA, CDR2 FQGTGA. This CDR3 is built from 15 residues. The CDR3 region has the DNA TGTGCCAGCAGCTTATACGCCTCCATGAACCCTGAAGCTTTCTTT. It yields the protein CASSLYASMNPEAFF.

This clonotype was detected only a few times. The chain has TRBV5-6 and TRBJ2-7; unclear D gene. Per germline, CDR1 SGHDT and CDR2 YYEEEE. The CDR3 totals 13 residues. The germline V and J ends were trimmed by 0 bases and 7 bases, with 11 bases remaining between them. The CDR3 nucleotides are TGTGCCAGCAGCTTGGCCCCGGGCTTGGAGCAGTACTTC. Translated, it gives CASSLAPGLEQYF.

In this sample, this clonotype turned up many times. CDR3: CASSLFRGTEAFF. The CDR3 bases are TGTGCCAGCAGTTTATTTCGGGGCACTGAAGCTTTCTTT. The rearrangement links TRBV12-3 or TRBV12-4 to TRBJ1-1; unclear D gene. The V and J ends lost 2 bases and 4 bases respectively, with 8 bases between them. CDR3 length: 13 amino acids.